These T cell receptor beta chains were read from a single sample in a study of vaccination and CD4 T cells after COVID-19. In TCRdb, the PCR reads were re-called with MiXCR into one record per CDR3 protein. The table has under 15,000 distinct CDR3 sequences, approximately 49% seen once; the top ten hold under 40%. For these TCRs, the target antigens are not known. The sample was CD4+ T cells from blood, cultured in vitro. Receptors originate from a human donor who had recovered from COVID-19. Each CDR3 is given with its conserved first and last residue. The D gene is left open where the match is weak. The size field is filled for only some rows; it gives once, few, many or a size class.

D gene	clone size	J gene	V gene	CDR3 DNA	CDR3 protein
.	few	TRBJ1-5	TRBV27	TGTGCCAGCAGTTTTGGTGGGGGGCGGCAGCCCCAGCATTTT	CASSFGGGRQPQHF
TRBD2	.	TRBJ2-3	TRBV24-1	TGTGCCACCAGTGGCCTGACTAGCGGGGGGCGGGTAGATACGCAGTATTTT	CATSGLTSGGRVDTQYF
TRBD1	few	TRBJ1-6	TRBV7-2	TGTGCCAGCAGCTTAGGGGACAGGTCCCCCCTCCACTTT	CASSLGDRSPLHF
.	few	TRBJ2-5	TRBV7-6	TGTGCCAGCAGCATCTCCCAAGAGACCCAGTACTTC	CASSISQETQYF
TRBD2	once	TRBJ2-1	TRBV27	TGTGCCAGCAGTTTTGGGCTAGCGGGAGGCGCCTCCTACAATGAGCAGTTCTTC	CASSFGLAGGASYNEQFF
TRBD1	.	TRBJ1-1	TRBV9	TGTGCCAGCAGCGCCGGGACAGGGCCCCCTGTCACTGAAGCTTTCTTT	CASSAGTGPPVTEAFF
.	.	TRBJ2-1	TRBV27	TGTGCCAGCAGTTTAACGAGAGCCAATGAGCAGTTCTTC	CASSLTRANEQFF
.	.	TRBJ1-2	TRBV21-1	TGTGCCAGCAGCTCACGCTCCGGGACAGGGGGCGCCGGTCCCTTCCCCTATGGCTACACCTTC	CASSSRSGTGGAGPFPYGYTF
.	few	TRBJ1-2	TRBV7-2	TGTGCCAGCAGCCCTCTAAGGGGGGAGGTCTGGGGCTACACCTTC	CASSPLRGEVWGYTF
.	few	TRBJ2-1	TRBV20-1	TGCAGTGCTAGCCTGACCGACAATGAGCAGTTCTTC	CSASLTDNEQFF
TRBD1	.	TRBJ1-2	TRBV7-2	TGTGCCAGCATTCTAGGACAGGTTTCTATGGGCTACACCTTC	CASILGQVSMGYTF
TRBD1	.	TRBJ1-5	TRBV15	TGTGCCACCAGCGAATACGCTGGGACAGGGATGGATCAGCCCCAGCATTTT	CATSEYAGTGMDQPQHF
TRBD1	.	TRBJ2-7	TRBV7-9	TGTGCCAGCAGGTCCGGCAGGGGGTTATCCTACGAGCAGTACTTC	CASRSGRGLSYEQYF
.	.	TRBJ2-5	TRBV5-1	TGCGCCAGCAGCTATGCCGATGGGGGTAACCAAGAGACCCAGTACTTC	CASSYADGGNQETQYF
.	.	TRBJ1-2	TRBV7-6	TGTGCCAGCAGCCCTTCTTACGACTATGGCTACACCTTC	CASSPSYDYGYTF
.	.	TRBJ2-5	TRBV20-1	TGCAGTGCTAGAGCCGTTCAAGAGACCCAGTACTTC	CSARAVQETQYF
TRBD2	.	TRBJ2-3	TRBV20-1	TGCAGTGCTAGGTTTGGGGGGGTAAGCACAGATACGCAGTATTTT	CSARFGGVSTDTQYF
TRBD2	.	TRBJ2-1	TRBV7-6	TGTGCCAGCAGCCGAGGACTAGCGGGAGGCAATGAGCAGTTCTTC	CASSRGLAGGNEQFF
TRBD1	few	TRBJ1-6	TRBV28	TGTGCCAGCAGTTCGTCCCACAGGGGGCTGAACAATTCACCCCTCCACTTT	CASSSSHRGLNNSPLHF
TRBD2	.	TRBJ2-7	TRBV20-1	TGCAGTGCTAGAGATCTAGCGGGAGACGAGCAGTACTTC	CSARDLAGDEQYF
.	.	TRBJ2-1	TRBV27	TGTGCCAGCAGTTTCTCGGATCTTAATGAGCAGTTCTTC	CASSFSDLNEQFF
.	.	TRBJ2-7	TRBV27	TGTGCCAGCAGTTTACAAGCGGAATCCTACGAGCAGTACTTC	CASSLQAESYEQYF
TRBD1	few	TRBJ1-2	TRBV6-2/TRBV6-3	TGTGCCAGCAGCTATTCGGACAGGGCGGGCTACACCTTC	CASSYSDRAGYTF
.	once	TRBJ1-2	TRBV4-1	TGCGCCAGCAGCCGGACATACGACAGAACCGGGGGAAACTATGGCTACACCTTC	CASSRTYDRTGGNYGYTF